These 24 T cell receptor beta chains were sequenced from one sample in a study of T-cell reconstitution after alpha-beta-depleted transplantation in children. For TCRbeta, the library was prepared with unique molecular identifiers. TCRdb itself ran the PCR reads through MiXCR, one entry per CDR3 protein. The top ten clones hold around 2% of a sample with approximately 500,000 distinct CDR3 sequences, about 11% of them seen once. The sequenced sample was PBMCs, obtained before TCRalphabeta/CD19-depleted stem cell transplant. These receptors all stem from a child between 2 and 9 years old with inherited bone marrow failure, due to receive a stem cell transplant.

This clonotype showed up many times. The rearrangement joins TRBV5-5 to TRBJ2-1; tentative D call: TRBD2 (6 bases). V gave up 5 bases and J gave up 3 bases, with 12 bases separating them. There are 14 residues in the CDR3. The germline CDR1 and CDR2 sequences are SGHKS and YYEKEE (reference sequence). The CDR3 DNA sequence: TGTGCCAGCAGTTATTCGGGGGACTACAATGAGCAGTTCTTC. Protein sequence: CASSYSGDYNEQFF.

This clonotype was seen repeatedly, ten times or more. The rearrangement uses TRBV5-1 and TRBJ1-4; the D gene is possibly TRBD1 (5 bases). V shed 2 bases and J shed 5 bases, with 13 bases lying between them. The germline V gene encodes CDR1 SGHRS and CDR2 YFSETQ. The CDR3 has 15 amino acids. DNA of the CDR3: TGCGCCAGCAGCTTAAGGGGTAGCGGGAATGAAAAACTGTTTTTT. Its protein is CASSLRGSGNEKLFF.

In this sample, this clonotype turned up many times. The V and J genes are TRBV6-2 or TRBV6-3 and TRBJ1-1; the D is unclear. The CDR3 covers 11 residues. Germline V CDR1 and CDR2: MNHEY, SVGEGT. V was clipped by 3 bases and J by 7 bases, with 6 bases between them. CDR3 sequence: CASSYVGEAFF. In DNA form, the CDR3 reads TGTGCCAGCAGTTATGTGGGTGAAGCTTTCTTT.

This clonotype was counted ten times or more. The chain carries TRBV6-2 or TRBV6-3 and TRBJ1-5, with no clear D. CDR1 and CDR2 from the germline V gene are MNHEY and SVGEGT. CDR3 length equals 11 residues. Trimming took off 6 bases at V and 6 bases at J, with 6 bases between the two ends. CDR3 in amino acids: CASRTSQPQHF. The CDR3 DNA reads as TGTGCCAGCAGGACGTCTCAGCCCCAGCATTTT.

The chain uses TRBV11-2 and TRBJ2-1, with no clear D. V lost 0 bases and J 0 bases, leaving 9 bases between the germline ends. The CDR3 consists of 16 residues. CDR1 is SGHAT and CDR2 is FQNNGV in the germline V gene. The CDR3 bases are TGTGCCAGCAGCTTAGATCCCATCAGCTCCTACAATGAGCAGTTCTTC. This translates into CASSLDPISSYNEQFF.

V is TRBV2 and J is TRBJ2-7; 13 nucleotides match TRBD2. The CDR3 consists of 17 residues. Losses at the gene ends were 8 bases for V and 3 bases for J; bases not matched to a gene: 13. CDR1 and CDR2 (germline): SNHLY, FYNNEI. This CDR3 reads CASGGLAGTAESYEQYF. CDR3 nucleotides: TGTGCCAGCGGGGGACTAGCGGGAACGGCAGAAAGCTACGAGCAGTACTTC.

In this sample, this clonotype turned up many times. The chain carries TRBV6-2 or TRBV6-3 and TRBJ2-7, with D hard to call. The germline V and J ends were trimmed by 5 bases and 0 bases, with 8 bases remaining between them. The length of the CDR3 is 13 residues. The germline V gene encodes CDR1 MNHEY and CDR2 SVGEGT. The DNA of the CDR3 is TGTGCCAGCAGTAACGCCCGCTCCTACGAGCAGTACTTC. Translated: CASSNARSYEQYF.

This sequence joins TRBV2 and TRBJ2-1; 15 nucleotides line up with TRBD2. The germline V gene encodes CDR1 SNHLY and CDR2 FYNNEI. The CDR3 contains 17 residues. After removal of 6 bases from V and 10 bases from J, the junction contained 13 bases not matched to a gene. The CDR3 DNA reads as TGTGCCAGCAGCAAAATGGGACTAGCGGGAGGTCGCTCCGAGCAGTTCTTC. It translates to CASSKMGLAGGRSEQFF.

This clonotype was picked up many times. The V gene is TRBV27, the J gene TRBJ2-1, with TRBD2 matching 7 bases. The germline V gene encodes CDR1 MNHEY and CDR2 SMNVEV (reference sequence). Trimming at V came to 1 base and at J to 3 bases, leaving 6 bases not matched to a gene. The CDR3 consists of 16 residues. The CDR3 DNA is TGTGCCAGCAGTTTATGGAGCGGGACTCACTACAATGAGCAGTTCTTC. Its protein is CASSLWSGTHYNEQFF.

This clonotype occurred many times. This chain links TRBV4-3 with TRBJ2-7; a weak D match, TRBD2 (6 bases). With 1 base removed from V and 5 bases from J, the gap between germline ends came to 15 bases. The germline CDR1 and CDR2 sequences are LGHNA and YSLEER. This CDR3 comprises 15 residues. CDR3 in DNA: TGCGCCAGCAGCCAAGGGGACGGGAGCGTGCACGAGCAGTACTTC. As protein: CASSQGDGSVHEQYF.

This clonotype appeared many times. The V and J genes are TRBV29-1 and TRBJ2-2; D not certain. CDR1 is SQVTM, CDR2 ANQGSEA, per germline. The CDR3 loop spans 14 amino acids. Trimming cost V 4 bases and J 0 bases, with 9 bases left between them. The CDR3: CSVGDPANTGELFF. As DNA, the CDR3 is TGCAGCGTTGGCGATCCCGCGAACACCGGGGAGCTGTTTTTT.

The chain recombines TRBV29-1 with TRBJ2-3; perhaps TRBD1 as D (6 bases). Germline values: CDR1 SQVTM, CDR2 ANQGSEA. The CDR3 spans 14 residues. Trimming removed 4 bases from V and 3 bases from J, with 14 bases in between. The CDR3 DNA sequence: TGCAGCGTTGGGAAGGGACAAACTACAGATACGCAGTATTTT. Its protein is CSVGKGQTTDTQYF.

This clonotype showed up many times. This chain uses TRBV7-9 with TRBJ2-7; D call uncertain. Germline V gives CDR1 SEHNR, CDR2 FQNEAQ (reference sequence). CDR3 length: 15 residues. Trimming removed 3 bases from V and 3 bases from J, with 15 bases in between. CDR3 nucleotides: TGTGCCAGCAGCTTTACCGAACAGAAACTCTACGAGCAGTACTTC. Its protein is CASSFTEQKLYEQYF.

This clonotype was detected many times. V usage is TRBV20-1 and J usage is TRBJ2-3; TRBD1 matches 8 bases. This CDR3 has 17 residues. Trimming took 0 bases from V and 3 from J; bases not matched to a gene: 11. The germline V gene has CDR1 DFQATT and CDR2 SNEGSKA (reference sequence). The CDR3 here is CSARDPGRGRITDTQYF. In DNA form, the CDR3 reads TGCAGTGCTAGAGATCCTGGCAGGGGGCGCATTACAGATACGCAGTATTTT.

CDR3 sequence reads: CASSLGQGLSGANVLTF. CDR3 nucleotides: TGTGCCAGCAGCTTGGGACAGGGTCTCTCTGGGGCCAACGTCCTGACTTTC. V gene TRBV7-9 combines with J gene TRBJ2-6; TRBD1 matches at 9 bases. This CDR3 region has 17 residues. V dropped 3 bases and J dropped 0; count of bases not matched to a gene: 3. From germline, CDR1 is SEHNR and CDR2 FQNEAQ (reference sequence). Together with reference TRBV7-9 and TRBJ2-6, the CDR3 gives the full variable domain: DTGVSQNPRHKITKRGQNVTFRCDPISEHNRLYWYRQTLGQGPEFLTYFQNEAQLEKSRLLSDRFSAERPKGSFSTLEIQRTEQGDSAMYLCASSLGQGLSGANVLTFGAGSRLTVL.

This clonotype was picked up many times. The chain joins TRBV9 to TRBJ1-5, with a tentative D call TRBD1 (6 bases). Trimming took 4 bases from V and 6 from J, leaving 11 bases between them. Germline values: CDR1 SGDLS, CDR2 YYNGEE. This CDR3 is 13 amino acids long. Here the CDR3 DNA reads TGTGCCAGCAGCTCTTCACAGGGTCAGCCCCAGCATTTT. It is translated as CASSSSQGQPQHF.

This clonotype turned up a few times. V gene TRBV18 combines with J gene TRBJ2-5; 7 bases align to TRBD1. V was clipped by 1 base and J by 7 bases; unmatched bases: 12. CDR3 length equals 16 residues. The germline V gene has CDR1 KGHSH and CDR2 LQKENI. The CDR3 spells CASSPLPDRSVGTQYF. CDR3 DNA: TGTGCCAGCTCACCACTCCCGGACAGGTCCGTTGGGACCCAGTACTTC.

The rearrangement joins TRBV6-5 to TRBJ2-1, with TRBD2 matching 9 bases. V gave up 2 bases and J gave up 1 base; unmatched junction bases: 6. The CDR3 length is 17 residues. Germline values: CDR1 MNHEY, CDR2 SVGAGI. The CDR3 DNA follows: TGTGCCAGCAGTTACATCCTAGCGGGAAGGTCCTACAATGAGCAGTTCTTC. The encoded protein is CASSYILAGRSYNEQFF.

This clonotype appeared many times. The CDR3 reads CASSLSPGLADNEQFF. DNA for the CDR3: TGTGCCAGCAGCTTATCACCGGGACTAGCGGACAATGAGCAGTTCTTC. The chain uses TRBV7-8 and TRBJ2-1; 11 bases line up with TRBD2. This CDR3 has 16 residues. CDR1 and CDR2 from the germline V gene are SGHVS and FQNEAQ. V lost 2 bases to trimming and J lost 5 bases; unmatched junction nucleotides: 5.

V usage is TRBV29-1 and J usage is TRBJ2-1, with 10 bases identical to TRBD2. Germline CDR1 SQVTM, CDR2 ANQGSEA. The CDR3 has 15 residues. After removal of 0 bases from V and 3 bases from J, the junction contained 2 bases not matched to a gene. This CDR3 is CSVEDPSGSYNEQFF. CDR3 coding DNA: TGCAGCGTTGAAGATCCTAGCGGGAGCTACAATGAGCAGTTCTTC.

This clonotype was seen ten or more times. The rearrangement links TRBV15 to TRBJ1-5; D is ambiguous. The CDR3 runs to 15 residues. V was cut by 7 bases and J by 0 bases, with 13 bases left in between. Per germline, CDR1 LNHNV and CDR2 YYDKDF (reference sequence). CDR3 residues: CATTKDFISNQPQHF. The CDR3 DNA reads as TGTGCCACCACTAAGGACTTTATTAGCAATCAGCCCCAGCATTTT.

This clonotype was detected ten times or more. The chain recombines TRBV28 with TRBJ2-3, with TRBD2 identical over 10 bases. V lost 2 bases to trimming and J lost 7 bases; unmatched junction nucleotides: 6. Germline-derived CDR1 and CDR2 are MDHEN and SYDVKM. CDR3 length: 15 residues. DNA of the CDR3: TGTGCCAGCAGTTTACCTAGCGGGAGTTCATATACGCAGTATTTT. Translated: CASSLPSGSSYTQYF. The full variable domain, with the rest looked up from reference TRBV28 and TRBJ2-3, is DVKVTQSSRYLVKRTGEKVFLECVQDMDHENMFWYRQDPGLGLRLIYFSYDVKMKEKGDIPEGYSVSREKKERFSLILESASTNQTSMYLCASSLPSGSSYTQYFGPGTRLTVL.

In this sample, this clonotype turned up once. A much more abundant neighbour one base away suggests this may be a read error. The chain recombines TRBV5-1 with TRBJ2-1, with no clear D. Germline CDR1 SGHRS, CDR2 YFSETQ. CDR3 length equals 12 residues. CDR3 in amino acids: CASTSSYDEQFF. DNA for the CDR3: TGCGCCAGTACCAGCTCCTACGATGAGCAGTTCTTC.

This clonotype has ten or more counts. The V and J genes are TRBV5-5 and TRBJ2-4; possible D gene TRBD2, 6 bases. V lost 2 bases to trimming and J lost 8 bases, with 11 bases between them. This CDR3 contains 13 residues. The germline gives CDR1 SGHKS, CDR2 YYEKEE (reference sequence). CDR3 sequence reads: CASSFRLGDIQYF. The DNA of the CDR3 is TGTGCCAGCAGCTTCCGACTAGGGGACATTCAGTACTTC. Full variable domain (outside the CDR3, taken from reference TRBV5-5 and TRBJ2-4): DAGVTQSPTHLIKTRGQQVTLRCSPISGHKSVSWYQQVLGQGPQFIFQYYEKEERGRGNFPDRFSARQFPNYSSELNVNALLLGDSALYLCASSFRLGDIQYFGAGTRLSVL.